These T cell receptor beta chains were read from a single sample in a study of cytomegalovirus exposure and HLA in healthy donors. Sequencing was performed with immunoSEQ multiplex PCR; in TCRdb, only in-frame clones are kept and a portion is missing. The table lists roughly 100,000 clones, around 70% of them singletons. Input material: PBMCs. The source is a woman in her forties or fifties in good health and CMV-seropositive. The CDR3 runs from the conserved cysteine through the conserved F or W. A D gene is named only where the DNA matches it firmly. Expanded clones get a size class; other rows say once, few or many, or leave the size out.

d_call j_call clone_size v_call cdr3_nt cdr3_aa
NA TRBJ1-1 NA TRBV7-2 TGTGCCAGCAGCTTAGCCGGGGAGTGGGACACTGAAGCTTTCTTT CASSLAGEWDTEAFF
NA TRBJ2-7 NA TRBV6-5 TGTGCCAGCACCAGGGAAGCCGAGCAGTACTTC CASTREAEQYF
NA TRBJ2-6 NA TRBV19 TGTGCCAGTAGTCGGGGTGAGTCCCTGCTCTCTGGGGCCAACGTCCTGACTTTC CASSRGESLLSGANVLTF
NA TRBJ2-1 NA TRBV14 TGTGCCAGCAGCCCTGTCGGGTTCTCCTACAATGAGCAGTTCTTC CASSPVGFSYNEQFF
TRBD2 TRBJ2-3 NA TRBV7-9 TGTGCCAGCAGCTCCTCCGGGACTAGCGGGAGTAGGACAGATACGCAGTATTTT CASSSSGTSGSRTDTQYF
TRBD1 TRBJ2-7 few TRBV19 TGTGCCAGTAGTACCACAAGGACAGGGGACCACTGGGAGCAGTACTTC CASSTTRTGDHWEQYF
TRBD2 TRBJ2-5 few TRBV7-2 TGTGCCAGCAGCTCTAGCGGGAGGATCGGGGAGACCCAGTACTTC CASSSSGRIGETQYF
NA TRBJ1-2 NA TRBV7-2 TGTGCCAGCAGCTTAGGTCCGGTTAACTATGGCTACACCTTC CASSLGPVNYGYTF
TRBD2 TRBJ2-5 NA TRBV29-1 TGCAGCGTACATCGGACTAGGTCAGAGACCCAGTACTTC CSVHRTRSETQYF
TRBD2 TRBJ2-5 NA TRBV4-2 TGTGCCAGCAGCCAAGGTGTTGAGACTAGCGGGAGAGGGGAGACCCAGTACTTC CASSQGVETSGRGETQYF
NA TRBJ2-7 NA TRBV6-5 TGTGCCAGCAGCCCCGGGAGAAGGGACGAGCAGTACTTC CASSPGRRDEQYF
NA TRBJ1-1 NA TRBV4-1 TGCGCCAGCAGCCAACCTCCGGCAGGGTTGGCTGAAGCTTTCTTT CASSQPPAGLAEAFF
TRBD1 TRBJ2-3 NA TRBV7-8 TGTGCCAGCAGCGGCACCCAGGGGGTGCGGGCAGATACGCAGTATTTT CASSGTQGVRADTQYF
TRBD2 TRBJ2-3 NA TRBV7-9 TGTGCCAGCAGCTCAACGGCGGCGGGAGTCACAGATACGCAGTATTTT CASSSTAAGVTDTQYF
TRBD2 TRBJ2-7 NA TRBV9 TGTGCCAGCAGCAACGGACTAGCGGGAGAAGAGCAGTACTTC CASSNGLAGEEQYF
TRBD1 TRBJ2-1 NA TRBV2 TGTGCCAGCCGCCAGGGGGAATCCTACAATGAGCAGTTCTTC CASRQGESYNEQFF
TRBD1 TRBJ2-1 NA TRBV13 TGTGCCAGCAGCCGACTGACAGGGCGCAATCGGAATGAGCAGTTCTTC CASSRLTGRNRNEQFF